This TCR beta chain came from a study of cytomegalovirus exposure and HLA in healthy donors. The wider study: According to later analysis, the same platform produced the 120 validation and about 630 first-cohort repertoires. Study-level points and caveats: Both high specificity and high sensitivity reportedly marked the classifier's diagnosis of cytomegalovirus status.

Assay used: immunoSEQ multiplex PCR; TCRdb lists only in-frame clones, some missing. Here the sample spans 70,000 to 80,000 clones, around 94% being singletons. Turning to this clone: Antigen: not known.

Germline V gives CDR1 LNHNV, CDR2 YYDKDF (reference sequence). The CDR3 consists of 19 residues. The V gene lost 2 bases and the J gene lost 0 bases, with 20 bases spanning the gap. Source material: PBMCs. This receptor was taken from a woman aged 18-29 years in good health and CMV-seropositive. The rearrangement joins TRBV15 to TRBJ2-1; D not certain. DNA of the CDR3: TGTGCCACCAGCAGAACGACTGGCGGAACTATAAGCTCCTACAATGAGCAGTTCTTC. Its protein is CATSRTTGGTISSYNEQFF.